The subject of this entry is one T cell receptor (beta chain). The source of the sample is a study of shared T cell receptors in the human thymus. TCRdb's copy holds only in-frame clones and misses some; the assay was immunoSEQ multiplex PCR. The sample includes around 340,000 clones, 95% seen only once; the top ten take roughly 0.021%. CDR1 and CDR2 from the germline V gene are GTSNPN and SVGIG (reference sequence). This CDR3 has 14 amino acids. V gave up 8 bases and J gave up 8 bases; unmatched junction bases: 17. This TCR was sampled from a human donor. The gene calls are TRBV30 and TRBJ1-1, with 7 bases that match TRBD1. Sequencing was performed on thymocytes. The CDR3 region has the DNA TGTGCCACTACCCGCAGGGGGGGTAATCTGGAAGCTTTCTTT. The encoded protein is CATTRRGGNLEAFF.